This record concerns one TCR beta chain sequence. The V segment lost 4 bases and the J segment 0 bases; nucleotides outside the gene matches: 1. Germline V gene sequence: CDR1 KGHSH, CDR2 LQKENI. This CDR3 region has 14 residues. Using immunoSEQ multiplex PCR, the repertoire was profiled, and TCRdb retains in-frame clones only, with some absent. The sample contains about 73,000 clones, almost 90% of which appear only once. These data belong to a study of T cell changes during pregnancy in multiple sclerosis. Here the sequenced sample was peripheral blood, taken after pregnancy. The gene calls are TRBV18 and TRBJ1-2; TRBD1 matches 8 bases. The receptor comes from a female donor in good health, enrolled as a control in a pregnancy study. The CDR3, as DNA: TGTGCCAGCTCACGGGACAGGTCTAACTATGGCTACACCTTC. The encoded protein is CASSRDRSNYGYTF.